Shown below are 15 T cell receptor beta chains from a single sample sequenced in a study of OX40 agonist ivuxolimab in advanced cancers. Library method: the immunoSEQ multiplex PCR assay. Held by TCRdb, this immuneACCESS table contains in-frame sequences only and omits some clones. Under half of the omission traces to an unresolved V gene where checked; the cause of the rest is unknown. The sample contains more than 65,000 clones, 84% of them found a single time. The top ten constitute around 2.3% of the sample. The material was CD4+ or CD8+ T cells sorted from blood, obtained in a trial of the OX40 agonist ivuxolimab. The receptor set was obtained from an adult with an advanced solid tumor such as melanoma, head and neck, liver or kidney cancer.

V usage is TRBV7-2 and J usage is TRBJ2-1; TRBD2 aligns across 9 bases. Germline-derived CDR1 and CDR2 are SGHTA and FQGNSA. Trimming removed 3 bases from V and 2 bases from J; junction bases left unmatched: 8. This CDR3 contains 17 residues. The CDR3: CASSLGLAGWTYNEQFF. CDR3 bases: TGTGCCAGCAGCTTGGGGCTAGCGGGGTGGACCTACAATGAGCAGTTCTTC.

V and J are TRBV30 and TRBJ2-5; TRBD2 matches 7 bases. Germline CDR1 is GTSNPN and CDR2 is SVGIG (reference sequence). The CDR3 sequence is 15 residues long. V trimming: 0 bases; J trimming: 5 bases; junction bases outside the gene matches: 9. The chain's CDR3 is CAWSVGTTGGETQYF. CDR3 DNA: TGTGCCTGGAGTGTGGGGACTACCGGGGGGGAGACCCAGTACTTC.

In this sample, this clone turned up once. The chain carries TRBV7-2 and TRBJ1-5, with TRBD1 as a possible D gene (5 bases). This CDR3 has 15 residues. The V gene's germline CDR1 is SGHTA and CDR2 FQGNSA. V was shortened by 5 bases and J by 9 bases, with 20 bases between the two germline ends. The CDR3 sequence is CASSPEGTGDLPQHF. CDR3 in DNA: TGTGCCAGCAGCCCAGAGGGGACGGGGGATTTGCCCCAGCATTTT.

A single count supports this clone. This chain links TRBV6-5 with TRBJ2-7; the D gene is possibly TRBD2 (5 bases). Germline CDR1 MNHEY, CDR2 SVGAGI. The CDR3 consists of 14 residues. V lost 6 bases to trimming and J lost 0 bases, with 12 bases between them. The DNA for the CDR3 is TGTGCCAGCAGGACACGGACTGACTCCTACGAGCAGTACTTC. This translates into CASRTRTDSYEQYF.

The chain employs TRBV6-5 and TRBJ1-3, with D unresolved. The CDR3 covers 15 residues. Germline V gene data show CDR1 as MNHEY and CDR2 as SVGAGI. Trimming shortened V by 6 bases and J by 4 bases, and 16 bases separated the two germline ends. CDR3 protein: CASSLSRGPGNTIYF. CDR3 in DNA: TGTGCCAGCAGCCTCAGCCGGGGTCCCGGAAACACCATATATTTT.

The gene calls are TRBV9 and TRBJ1-3; 7 bases match TRBD1. Germline V gene lookup returns CDR1 SGDLS and CDR2 YYNGEE. V shed 4 bases and J 7 bases; nucleotides not matched to a gene: 8. The CDR3 covers 14 residues. The CDR3 reads CASSPWTGRNTIYF. CDR3 sequence (DNA): TGTGCCAGCAGCCCCTGGACAGGACGGAACACCATATATTTT.

The CDR3 protein is CASSSTGAGNTIYF. DNA for the CDR3: TGTGCCAGCAGCTCGACAGGGGCTGGAAACACCATATATTTT. The gene calls are TRBV7-2 and TRBJ1-3, with 8 bases identical to TRBD1. The CDR3 is 14 amino acids. Trimming removed 4 bases from V and 2 bases from J; junction bases left unmatched: 1. Germline CDR1 and CDR2: SGHTA and FQGNSA. Full variable domain (outside the CDR3, taken from reference TRBV7-2 and TRBJ1-3): GAGVSQSPSNKVTEKGKDVELRCDPISGHTALYWYRQSLGQGLEFLIYFQGNSAPDKSGLPSDRFSAERTGGSVSTLTIQRTQQEDSAVYLCASSSTGAGNTIYFGEGSWLTVV.

The chain joins TRBV7-8 to TRBJ1-2; 7 bases map to TRBD1. Germline V gives CDR1 SGHVS, CDR2 FQNEAQ. V dropped 5 bases and J dropped 3; count of bases not matched to a gene: 12. This CDR3 contains 16 residues. The CDR3 nucleotides read TGTGCCAGCAGCCCAGAGTCACAGGGGAGGCACTATGGCTACACCTTC. Its protein product is CASSPESQGRHYGYTF.

The chain links TRBV5-1 to TRBJ2-1; D is possibly TRBD1 (5 bases). V gave up 6 bases and J gave up 5 bases, with 9 bases separating them. Looked up from germline, CDR1 is SGHRS and CDR2 is YFSETQ. The CDR3 has 12 residues. As DNA, the CDR3 is TGCGCCAGCACCCCAGGGAACAATGAGCAGTTCTTC. Its translation is CASTPGNNEQFF.

The V and J genes are TRBV6-1 and TRBJ1-5, with D possibly being TRBD1 (6 bases). The CDR3 has 14 residues. CDR1 is MNHNS, CDR2 SASEGT, per germline. Trimming pared 4 bases from V and 6 bases from J, leaving 13 bases between. The CDR3 DNA reads as TGTGCCAGCAGTGTCCGGGACAATAGTCAGCCCCAGCATTTT. This encodes CASSVRDNSQPQHF.

The sample holds one count of this clone. V gene TRBV7-2 combines with J gene TRBJ2-3; 8 positions agree with TRBD2. CDR1 and CDR2 from the germline V gene are SGHTA and FQGNSA. CDR3 size: 16 residues. Trimming removed 4 bases from V and 5 bases from J; junction bases left unmatched: 11. The CDR3 reads CASSSGLTGGIDTQYF. The CDR3 DNA is TGTGCCAGCAGCTCGGGATTGACGGGGGGGATAGATACGCAGTATTTT.

This clone has at least ten counts. The chain couples TRBV4-2 to TRBJ1-5; D ambiguous. The germline V and J ends were trimmed by 0 bases and 2 bases, with 14 bases remaining between them. Per the germline V gene, CDR1 is LGHNA and CDR2 is YNFKEQ. The CDR3 extends over 17 amino acids. Here the CDR3 DNA reads TGTGCCAGCAGCCAAGATGGGGTGGAGTGGGGCAATCAGCCCCAGCATTTT. Its protein is CASSQDGVEWGNQPQHF.

The chain has TRBV11-3 and TRBJ2-5, with D tentatively TRBD2 (5 bases). The CDR3 sequence is 14 residues long. From germline, CDR1 is SGHNT and CDR2 YENEEA. V gave up 5 bases and J gave up 5 bases, with 15 bases separating them. The chain's CDR3 is CASSLAGVVETQYF. CDR3 nucleotides: TGTGCCAGCAGCCTTGCCGGGGTAGTGGAGACCCAGTACTTC. Looking up the rest from reference TRBV11-3 and TRBJ2-5 gives the full variable domain: EAGVVQSPRYKIIEKKQPVAFWCNPISGHNTLYWYLQNLGQGPELLIRYENEEAVDDSQLPKDRFSAERLKGVDSTLKIQPAELGDSAVYLCASSLAGVVETQYFGPGTRLLVL.

The rearrangement links TRBV10-3 to TRBJ2-7; 7 bases map to TRBD1. CDR1 and CDR2 (germline): ENHRY, SYGVKD. With 7 bases clipped from V and 4 bases from J, the junction kept 10 bases outside the gene matches. The CDR3 sequence is 14 residues long. The CDR3 sequence: CAITPDRVMYEQYF. The CDR3 DNA is TGTGCCATCACCCCAGACAGGGTAATGTACGAGCAGTACTTC.

The rearrangement uses TRBV7-9 and TRBJ2-2; D possibly matches TRBD1 or TRBD2 (6 bases each). The CDR3 extends over 16 amino acids. V lost 7 bases, J lost 3 bases, and 18 bases lay in between. Germline values: CDR1 SEHNR, CDR2 FQNEAQ (reference sequence). CDR3 DNA sequence: TGTGCCAGCAAAACTGTGGGGGGCGTGTACACCGGGGAGCTGTTTTTT. This gives the protein CASKTVGGVYTGELFF.